The TCR beta chain under discussion was sequenced for a study of prognosis after radiotherapy for stage I lung cancer. Study results and caveats: Unique TCR clone counts fell after stereotactic body radiation therapy, median approximately 10,000 versus 7,000.

Amplification of the TCR beta CDR3 (from genomic DNA) was done by two-round multiplex PCR. Round-one PCR had primers specific to each TRBV and TRBJ gene. Universal primers were used for second-round PCR. Via MiXCR, TCRdb re-called the multiplex PCR reads, giving one row per CDR3 protein. The sample shows nearly 35,000 distinct CDR3 sequences, 25% to 40% of them seen only once. Germline V gene data show CDR1 as KGHDR and CDR2 as SFDVKD. This CDR3 has 18 residues. Notes on this clonotype: What it binds is unknown. At one end, the junction sequence differs from germline, possibly due to a read error.

Sample collection consisted of roughly 5.9 milliliters of peripheral blood drawn at each of two time points. The chain joins TRBV24-1 to TRBJ2-3, with 7 bases that match TRBD1. Sequenced material: PBMCs, taken before or after stereotactic body radiation therapy (not recorded which). This TCR was recovered from a donor over 45 with non-small cell lung cancer. This CDR3 is CATSDYGTVGDRKHTQYF. The CDR3 nucleotides are TGTGCCACCAGTGACTATGGGACAGTAGGTGACCGTAAGCATACACAGTATTTT.